A single sample gave rise to the 22 T cell receptor beta chains below, sequenced in a study of vaccination and CD4 T cells after COVID-19. The treatment was: 10-day PBMC culture with coronavirus spike peptide pools or control peptides (ViraFEST assay). Sequencing of the DNA from cultured CD4+ T cells was carried out with the Oncomine TCR Beta short-read assay. TCRdb independently ran MiXCR on the PCR reads; one entry per CDR3 protein. The sample holds around 20,000 distinct CDR3 sequences; around 50% are singletons and the top ten take about 13%. Their cognate antigens are unknown. Sequencing was done on a sample of cultured CD4+ T cells from blood. The receptors were sampled from a human donor with COVID-19.

This clonotype came up a few times. V usage is TRBV5-8 and J usage is TRBJ1-2; no definite D call. Germline-derived CDR1 and CDR2 are SGHTS and YDEGEE. V was shortened by 4 bases and J by 5 bases, with 12 bases between the two germline ends. The CDR3 covers 13 residues. CDR3 DNA: TGTGCCAGCAGCCCTCCGGGATTATATGGCTACACCTTC. Protein product: CASSPPGLYGYTF.

This clonotype was seen a single time. This chain uses TRBV5-1 with TRBJ1-1; D is ambiguous. Trimming removed 1 base from V and 4 bases from J, with 26 bases in between. This CDR3 comprises 19 residues. The germline V gene encodes CDR1 SGHRS and CDR2 YFSETQ. The CDR3 here is CASSLSMGGSFDQGTEAFF. CDR3 bases: TGCGCCAGCAGCTTGTCGATGGGAGGTTCATTCGATCAAGGCACTGAAGCTTTCTTT.

This clonotype was detected a few times. This rearrangement joins TRBV27 to TRBJ2-5; 8 nucleotides align to TRBD2. CDR3 size: 14 residues. CDR1 is MNHEY and CDR2 is SMNVEV in the germline V gene (reference sequence). Trimming removed 6 bases from V and 5 bases from J; junction bases left unmatched: 8. This chain's CDR3 is CASSQNGLAETQYF. CDR3 coding DNA: TGTGCCAGCAGCCAGAATGGACTAGCTGAGACCCAGTACTTC.

This clonotype was counted a few times. This rearrangement joins TRBV20-1 to TRBJ2-5; the D gene is possibly TRBD2 (5 bases). The V gene's germline CDR1 is DFQATT and CDR2 SNEGSKA (reference sequence). V lost 3 bases, J lost 1 base, and 18 bases lay in between. This CDR3 is built from 16 residues. The chain's CDR3 is CSARSVSSGTQETQYF. CDR3 nucleotide sequence: TGCAGTGCTAGGTCAGTTAGCAGCGGAACCCAAGAGACCCAGTACTTC.

This clonotype showed up just a few times. The V gene is TRBV5-1, the J gene TRBJ1-2; 8 positions match TRBD1. V gave up 4 bases and J gave up 3 bases; unmatched junction bases: 5. The CDR3 loop spans 14 amino acids. Germline V lookup: CDR1 SGHRS, CDR2 YFSETQ. CDR3 coding DNA: TGCGCCAGCAGCCACACGGACAGGGACTATGGCTACACCTTC. It is translated as CASSHTDRDYGYTF.

The rearrangement joins TRBV29-1 to TRBJ2-5; a possible D gene is TRBD2 (5 bases). The CDR3 loop spans 13 amino acids. Trimming took 4 bases from V and 5 from J, leaving 14 bases between them. Germline CDR1 is SQVTM and CDR2 is ANQGSEA. CDR3 sequence: CSVARNSGETQYF. In nucleotides, the CDR3 is TGCAGCGTTGCCCGGAACAGCGGCGAGACCCAGTACTTC.

This clonotype was detected only a few times. This chain joins TRBV7-3 and TRBJ2-5; the match to TRBD2 covers 9 bases. V dropped 5 bases and J dropped 5; count of bases not matched to a gene: 9. The CDR3 contains 15 residues. The germline V gene encodes CDR1 SGHTA and CDR2 FQGTGA. The CDR3 is CASSRGGVAGETQYF. In DNA, the CDR3 is TGTGCCAGCAGCCGCGGGGGGGTCGCGGGTGAGACCCAGTACTTC.

This clonotype was detected a few times. The chain recombines TRBV11-1 with TRBJ1-6, with a possible D match to TRBD1 (6 bases). Trimming pared 5 bases from V and 6 bases from J, leaving 14 bases between. CDR3 length: 15 residues. Germline CDR1 is SGHAT and CDR2 is FQDESV (reference sequence). Here the CDR3 reads CASSARQVPNSPLHF. CDR3 sequence (DNA): TGTGCCAGCAGCGCAAGACAGGTCCCTAATTCACCCCTCCACTTT.

The gene calls are TRBV28 and TRBJ1-5; a weak D match, TRBD1 (6 bases). V was trimmed by 7 bases and J by 4 bases, leaving 20 bases between them. The germline V gene has CDR1 MDHEN and CDR2 SYDVKM. The CDR3 has 16 amino acids. Here the CDR3 DNA reads TGTGCCAGCACCTCAGTCGTTACAGGGCTGAATCAGCCCCAGCATTTT. It specifies CASTSVVTGLNQPQHF.

The genes are TRBV12-3 or TRBV12-4 and TRBJ1-2; possibly TRBD1 for D (5 bases). Trimming removed 2 bases at V and 13 bases at J, with 14 bases between. The CDR3 runs to 12 residues. Here the CDR3 reads CASSLSGAGVTF. The CDR3, as DNA: TGTGCCAGCAGTTTATCTGGGGCTGGCGTCACCTTC.

V gene TRBV29-1 combines with J gene TRBJ2-6; D gene ambiguous. In germline, CDR1 is SQVTM, CDR2 ANQGSEA. This CDR3 is built from 14 residues. Trimming took 4 bases from V and 7 from J, leaving 14 bases between them. The CDR3 region has the DNA TGCAGCGTTGTGGTTGCTAGTTCAGCCAACGTCCTGACTTTC. Translating gives CSVVVASSANVLTF. The full variable domain, its missing parts supplied by reference TRBV29-1 and TRBJ2-6, is SAVISQKPSRDICQRGTSLTIQCQVDSQVTMMFWYRQQPGQSLTLIATANQGSEATYESGFVIDKFPISRPNLTFSTLTVSNMSPEDSSIYLCSVVVASSANVLTFGAGSRLTVL.

The table lists this clonotype with a count of one. The chain carries TRBV7-2 and TRBJ2-5; D is perhaps TRBD2 (6 bases). From germline, CDR1 is SGHTA and CDR2 FQGNSA. This CDR3 has 17 residues. Trimming left V 5 bases short and J 5 bases short, with 24 bases between. CDR3 nucleotides: TGTGCCAGCAGCCCCCTGAGTGGGGGGAGCCGCCGGGAGACCCAGTACTTC. Translation: CASSPLSGGSRRETQYF.

The chain employs TRBV6-1 and TRBJ1-2; 7 bases are shared with TRBD1. Germline loops: CDR1 MNHNS, CDR2 SASEGT. V lost 5 bases and J lost 1; bases outside the gene matches: 4. This CDR3 is built from 14 residues. For the CDR3, the DNA is TGTGCCAGCAGTCAGGGGGGAATTAACTATGGCTACACCTTC. Residues: CASSQGGINYGYTF.

There are a few counts of this clonotype. In nucleotides, the CDR3 is TGTGCCAGCAGCTTAGATGATACGCAGTATTTT. Its protein product is CASSLDDTQYF. The chain recombines TRBV7-6 with TRBJ2-3; D gene ambiguous. Looked up from germline, CDR1 is SGHVS and CDR2 is FNYEAQ. The CDR3 runs to 11 residues. V was trimmed by 1 base and J by 6 bases, leaving 2 bases between them.

The V and J genes are TRBV6-1 and TRBJ1-6, with TRBD1 matching over 8 bases. After removal of 6 bases from V and 6 bases from J, the junction contained 10 bases not matched to a gene. From germline, CDR1 is MNHNS and CDR2 SASEGT. This CDR3 has 16 amino acids. The CDR3 coding sequence is TGTGCCAGCAGGGGGAGGCAGGGGGCGGGTAATTCACCCCTCCACTTT. This gives the protein CASRGRQGAGNSPLHF.

This clonotype has just a few counts. J is TRBJ2-5 and V is TRBV7-2; possible D gene TRBD1, 5 bases. This CDR3 is 14 amino acids long. Germline V CDR1 and CDR2: SGHTA, FQGNSA. Trimming took 5 bases from V and 5 from J, leaving 15 bases between them. The CDR3 nucleotides read TGTGCCAGCAGCCCGTTCAAAGGGGCTGAGACCCAGTACTTC. This sequence encodes CASSPFKGAETQYF.

This clonotype was seen only a few times. The chain links TRBV27 to TRBJ1-6; TRBD1 matches 7 bases. J lost 7 bases, V lost 10 bases, and 7 bases had no gene match. The CDR3 sequence is 13 residues long. Looked up from germline, CDR1 is MNHEY and CDR2 is SMNVEV (reference sequence). CDR3 sequence: CATRGQPNSPLHF. The CDR3 region has the DNA TGTGCCACTAGGGGGCAGCCCAATTCACCCCTCCACTTT.

The chain employs TRBV19 and TRBJ2-1; 16 bases are a match to TRBD2. The CDR3 has 18 residues. V lost 4 bases to trimming and J lost 7 bases; unmatched junction nucleotides: 10. CDR1 is LNHDA, CDR2 SQIVND, per germline (reference sequence). In DNA form, the CDR3 reads TGTGCCAGTAGTACAGGGCCGGGACTAGCGGGGGGGATTAATGAGCAGTTCTTC. It encodes CASSTGPGLAGGINEQFF.

The CDR3 protein is CSAVTGMPTTQPQHF. The CDR3 bases are TGCAGTGCTGTGACCGGGATGCCGACAACTCAGCCCCAGCATTTT. This chain joins TRBV20-1 and TRBJ1-5, with D uncertain. The CDR3 is 15 residues long. Trimming stripped 5 bases from V and 6 bases from J, with 20 bases between. Germline CDR1 reads DFQATT; CDR2 reads SNEGSKA (reference sequence).

As DNA, the CDR3 is TGTGCCAGCAGTCGGGAGGTGGGCTACACTGAAGCTTTCTTT. Translated: CASSREVGYTEAFF. The chain links TRBV27 to TRBJ1-1; D unresolved. Germline V gives CDR1 MNHEY, CDR2 SMNVEV (reference sequence). Trimming left V 5 bases short and J 3 bases short, with 13 bases between. CDR3 length equals 14 residues.

This clonotype was recorded once. Here the CDR3 reads CSASYFGSSYEQYF. The CDR3 DNA sequence: TGCAGTGCTAGTTATTTCGGCAGCTCCTACGAGCAGTACTTC. J is TRBJ2-7 and V is TRBV20-1; D is ambiguous. Trimming removed 3 bases at V and 0 bases at J, with 12 bases between. The CDR3 consists of 14 residues. The germline gives CDR1 DFQATT, CDR2 SNEGSKA (reference sequence).

In this sample, this clonotype turned up a few times. The CDR3 DNA reads TGTGCCTGGAGGCGATATGGCTACACCTTC. This codes for CAWRRYGYTF. This chain connects TRBV30 to TRBJ1-2; D not certain. Trimming pared 3 bases from V and 5 bases from J, leaving 4 bases between. The CDR3 runs 10 residues. The germline gives CDR1 GTSNPN, CDR2 SVGIG (reference sequence).